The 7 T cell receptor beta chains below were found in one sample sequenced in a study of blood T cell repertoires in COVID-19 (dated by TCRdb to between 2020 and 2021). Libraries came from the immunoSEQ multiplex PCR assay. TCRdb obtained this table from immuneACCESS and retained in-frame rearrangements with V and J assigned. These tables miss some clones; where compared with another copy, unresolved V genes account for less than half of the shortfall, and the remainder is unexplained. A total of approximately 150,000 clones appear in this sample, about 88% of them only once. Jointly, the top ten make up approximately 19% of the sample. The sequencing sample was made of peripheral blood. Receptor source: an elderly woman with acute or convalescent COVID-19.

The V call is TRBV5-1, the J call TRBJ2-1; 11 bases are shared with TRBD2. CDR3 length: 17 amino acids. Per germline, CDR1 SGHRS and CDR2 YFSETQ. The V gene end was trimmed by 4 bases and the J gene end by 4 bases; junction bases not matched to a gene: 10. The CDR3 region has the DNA TGCGCCAGCAGCATAATTCCCGGGACTAGCGGATACAATGAGCAGTTCTTC. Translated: CASSIIPGTSGYNEQFF.

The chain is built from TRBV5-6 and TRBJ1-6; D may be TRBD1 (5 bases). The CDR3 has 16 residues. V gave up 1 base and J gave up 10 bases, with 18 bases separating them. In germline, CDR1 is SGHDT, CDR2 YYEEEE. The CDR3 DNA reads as TGTGCCAGCAGCTTGAGTGCCGGGACTCTAATCTCACCCCTCCACTTT. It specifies CASSLSAGTLISPLHF.

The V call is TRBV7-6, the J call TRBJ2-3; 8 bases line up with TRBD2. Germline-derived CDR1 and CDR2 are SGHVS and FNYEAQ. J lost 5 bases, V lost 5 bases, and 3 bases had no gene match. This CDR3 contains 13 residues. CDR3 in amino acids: CASSGGGLDTQYF. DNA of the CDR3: TGTGCCAGCAGCGGCGGGGGGTTAGATACGCAGTATTTT. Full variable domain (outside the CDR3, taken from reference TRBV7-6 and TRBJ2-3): GAGVSQSPRYKVTKRGQDVALRCDPISGHVSLYWYRQALGQGPEFLTYFNYEAQQDKSGLPNDRFSAERPEGSISTLTIQRTEQRDSAMYRCASSGGGLDTQYFGPGTRLTVL.

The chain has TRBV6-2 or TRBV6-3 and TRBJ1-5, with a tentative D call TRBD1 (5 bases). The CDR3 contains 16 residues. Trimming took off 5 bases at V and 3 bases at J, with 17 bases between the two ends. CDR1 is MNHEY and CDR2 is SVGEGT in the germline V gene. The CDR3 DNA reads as TGTGCCAGCAGTAACCGACAGCCGGCGTACAATCAGCCCCAGCATTTT. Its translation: CASSNRQPAYNQPQHF.

In DNA form, the CDR3 reads TGTGCCAGCAGTCCGGACGGACACCTTGCGGGAAACACCATATATTTT. This sequence encodes CASSPDGHLAGNTIYF. The chain has TRBV27 and TRBJ1-3; tentatively, D is TRBD1 (5 bases). This CDR3 contains 16 residues. Germline CDR1 is MNHEY and CDR2 is SMNVEV (reference sequence). Trimming cost V 5 bases and J 4 bases, with 18 bases left between them.

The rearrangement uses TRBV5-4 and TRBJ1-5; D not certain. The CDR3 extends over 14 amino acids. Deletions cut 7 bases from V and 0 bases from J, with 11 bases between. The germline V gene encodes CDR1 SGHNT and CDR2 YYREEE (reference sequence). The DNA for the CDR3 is TGTGCCAGCGGTGACATTCATAGCAATCAGCCCCAGCATTTT. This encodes CASGDIHSNQPQHF.

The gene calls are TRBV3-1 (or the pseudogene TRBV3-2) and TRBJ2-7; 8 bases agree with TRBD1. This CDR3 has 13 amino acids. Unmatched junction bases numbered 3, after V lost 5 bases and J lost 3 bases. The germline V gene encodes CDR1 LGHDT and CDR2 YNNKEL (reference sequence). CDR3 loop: CASSYDRGYEQYF. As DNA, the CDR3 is TGTGCCAGCAGCTACGACAGGGGCTACGAGCAGTACTTC.